A single TCR beta chain is shown here with its context. The entry originates in a study of blood T cell repertoires in COVID-19. Background on the study: Sites in the United States, Italy and Spain provided acute and convalescent COVID-19 samples. T cells, B-cell-depleted T cells, or PBMCs supplied cDNA or gDNA.

The V and J ends lost 4 bases and 3 bases, in that order; junction bases with no gene match: 2. The V gene's germline CDR1 is KGHSH and CDR2 LQKENI. CDR3 length: 14 residues. In the authors' workflow: Nucleated cell counts were estimated from reference gene primer amplification. TCRdb's table, derived via immunoSEQ multiplex PCR, lists solely in-frame clones and lacks some. V and J calls and clone size come straight from that table; D and trimming were deduced from the DNA. This table holds about 210,000 clones, around 84% found once. Material: peripheral blood. The V gene is TRBV18, the J gene TRBJ2-2, with 7 bases matching TRBD1. The sequence derives from a man aged 35 to 55 who had recovered from COVID-19. The CDR3 is CASSRDSYTGELFF. The CDR3 region has the DNA TGTGCCAGCTCACGGGACAGTTACACCGGGGAGCTGTTTTTT.